The T cell receptor beta chain described here comes from a study of T cells after yellow fever vaccination. For the study at large: Where fractions had low cell numbers, libraries were prepared from them with the SMART-Seq v4 Ultra Low Input RNA kit.

Generation of TCR cDNA used 5'RACE template switching (which added a universal primer site and UMIs). TCRdb re-analysed the 5' RACE reads in MiXCR, keeping a single row per CDR3 protein. The sample includes tens of thousands of distinct CDR3 sequences, approximately 7% of them seen just once. This clonotype has just a few counts. The clonotype originates from a man in his late teens or twenties who received the YFV17D yellow fever vaccine. The input for sequencing was CD8+ T cells sorted from PBMCs, taken on the day of the first yellow fever vaccination.

CDR3 residues: CASSFGLSSYNEQFF. The CDR3 nucleotides are TGTGCCAGCAGTTTTGGACTGAGCTCCTACAATGAGCAGTTCTTC. The chain couples TRBV12-3 or TRBV12-4 to TRBJ2-1, with D possibly being TRBD2 (5 bases). This CDR3 has 15 residues. V was trimmed by 3 bases and J by 0 bases, leaving 9 bases between them.